The T cell receptor (beta chain) under discussion was sequenced for a study of long-term antiretroviral therapy in people with HIV. Germline assignment: CDR1 MRHNA and CDR2 SNTAGT. This CDR3 comprises 13 residues. Trimming shortened V by 3 bases and J by 5 bases, and 9 bases separated the two germline ends. Study-level points and caveats: Data on ART adherence, viral resistance or therapy changes were unavailable.

Clinicians in the United States treated all participants with HIV. Concerning this clone itself: Its antigen is unknown.

This was the immunoSEQ v3.0 assay at survey level. Repertoires were generated with immunoSEQ multiplex PCR, while TCRdb's copy carries only in-frame clones and drops some. The sample lists about 25,000 clones; 79% were seen once. The chain combines TRBV6-4 with TRBJ2-3, with a possible D match to TRBD1 (5 bases). The sequences come from unsorted PBMCs, collected 2.1 years after starting antiretroviral therapy. The TCR sequence derives from a man aged 25-45 years with HIV. The CDR3 here is CASSERQGDTQYF. The DNA for the CDR3 is TGTGCCAGCAGTGAGCGTCAGGGAGATACGCAGTATTTT.